Each of the 29 T cell receptor beta chains below was sequenced from the same sample in a study of blood T cell repertoires in COVID-19. The assay was immunoSEQ multiplex PCR, and TCRdb's table has in-frame clones only and misses some. The repertoire holds about 120,000 clones, with about 89% as singletons. The sequencing sample was made of peripheral blood. The receptor set was obtained from a human donor with acute or convalescent COVID-19. The donor label of this sample is uncertain.

The genes are TRBV28 and TRBJ2-1; D is possibly TRBD2 (5 bases). The CDR3 is made up of 16 amino acids. V lost 6 bases, J lost 0 bases, and 15 bases lay in between. Germline CDR1 MDHEN, CDR2 SYDVKM. CDR3 nucleotide sequence: TGTGCCAGCAGCGATGCTAGCACTAGCTCCTACAATGAGCAGTTCTTC. This translates into CASSDASTSSYNEQFF.

This clone was recorded once. V gene TRBV2 combines with J gene TRBJ2-3; perhaps TRBD2 as D (7 bases). The CDR3 extends over 15 amino acids. Trimming pared 2 bases from V and 1 base from J, leaving 10 bases between. Per the germline V gene, CDR1 is SNHLY and CDR2 is FYNNEI. This CDR3 is CASSEWGGGTDTQYF. The CDR3 DNA follows: TGTGCCAGCAGTGAATGGGGGGGCGGCACAGATACGCAGTATTTT.

This clone was seen once. The chain is built from TRBV19 and TRBJ2-7, with TRBD1 matching over 12 bases. J lost 3 bases, V lost 5 bases, and 8 bases had no gene match. Germline-derived CDR1 and CDR2 are LNHDA and SQIVND (reference sequence). This CDR3 spans 16 amino acids. Written as DNA, the CDR3 is TGTGCCAGTAGTCGACGAGGGGACAGGGGGCGCTACGAGCAGTACTTC. Translation: CASSRRGDRGRYEQYF.

The chain carries TRBV3-1 (or the pseudogene TRBV3-2) and TRBJ1-4, with 7 bases lining up with TRBD1. The CDR3 loop spans 14 amino acids. J lost 8 bases, V lost 4 bases, and 7 bases had no gene match. Per the germline V gene, CDR1 is LGHDT and CDR2 is YNNKEL (reference sequence). In DNA, the CDR3 is TGTGCCAGCAGCCCTACGGGACAGCCGGAAAAACTGTTTTTT. Translating gives CASSPTGQPEKLFF.

A single count supports this clone. The rearrangement links TRBV5-4 to TRBJ2-7, with TRBD2 matching 9 bases. CDR1 is SGHNT and CDR2 is YYREEE in the germline V gene (reference sequence). The CDR3 is 15 amino acids. Germline trimming cut 0 bases from V and 3 bases from J; bases unmatched to any gene: 4. The CDR3 protein is CASSLASGEVYEQYF. The CDR3, as DNA: TGTGCCAGCAGCTTGGCTAGCGGGGAGGTCTACGAGCAGTACTTC.

Ten or more counts support this clone. The rearrangement uses TRBV6-5 and TRBJ2-3; TRBD1 might be the D (5 bases). CDR1 is MNHEY, CDR2 SVGAGI, per germline. Trimming pared 5 bases from V and 0 bases from J, leaving 12 bases between. The CDR3 runs to 15 residues. The CDR3 coding sequence is TGTGCCAGCAGTACCCAGGGCCAGAGCACAGATACGCAGTATTTT. Translation gives CASSTQGQSTDTQYF.

The V and J genes are TRBV5-4 and TRBJ1-2; D remains unclear. CDR1 is SGHNT, CDR2 YYREEE, per germline (reference sequence). The CDR3 has 13 amino acids. V gave up 0 bases and J gave up 2 bases, with 5 bases separating them. CDR3 residues: CASSLGTNYGYTF. CDR3 nucleotide sequence: TGTGCCAGCAGCTTGGGTACAAACTATGGCTACACCTTC.

V is TRBV6-5 and J is TRBJ1-2; D gene ambiguous. Trimming took off 0 bases at V and 0 bases at J, with 8 bases between the two ends. The CDR3 extends over 15 amino acids. Germline V gives CDR1 MNHEY, CDR2 SVGAGI. The CDR3 nucleotides are TGTGCCAGCAGTTACTCGGCAGTCACTAACTATGGCTACACCTTC. Its protein is CASSYSAVTNYGYTF.

The chain uses TRBV28 and TRBJ1-6; TRBD1 matches 7 bases. The CDR3 extends over 15 amino acids. Losses at the gene ends were 4 bases for V and 4 bases for J; bases not matched to a gene: 4. Germline CDR1 MDHEN, CDR2 SYDVKM. The CDR3 DNA follows: TGTGCCAGCAGTTCGGGGGACAGATATAATTCACCCCTCCACTTT. Encoded protein: CASSSGDRYNSPLHF.

This chain joins TRBV5-1 and TRBJ2-7; 7 nucleotides match TRBD1. CDR3 size: 14 residues. Per germline, CDR1 SGHRS and CDR2 YFSETQ. Unmatched junction bases numbered 5, after V lost 5 bases and J lost 0 bases. The CDR3 sequence is CASRTGTDSYEQYF. The CDR3 bases are TGCGCCAGCAGAACCGGGACAGACTCCTACGAGCAGTACTTC.

The gene calls are TRBV5-6 and TRBJ2-1; 10 bases align to TRBD1. V shed 4 bases, J shed 8 bases, and the junction held 12 bases outside the gene matches. The CDR3 extends over 16 amino acids. Germline V gene sequence: CDR1 SGHDT, CDR2 YYEEEE. In nucleotides, the CDR3 is TGTGCCAGCAGCCCCCCCGGGACAGGGGTTGTCGATGAGCAGTTCTTC. As protein: CASSPPGTGVVDEQFF.

The rearrangement joins TRBV19 to TRBJ1-5, with D tentatively TRBD1 (5 bases). V shed 7 bases and J shed 7 bases, with 23 bases lying between them. Germline CDR1 LNHDA, CDR2 SQIVND (reference sequence). The CDR3 loop spans 16 amino acids. CDR3 sequence (DNA): TGTGCCAGTATCGATGGCTGGGCTCTGGGGCAGCAGCCCCAGCATTTT. Its translation is CASIDGWALGQQPQHF.

The chain combines TRBV7-2 with TRBJ1-4; TRBD1 aligns across 9 bases. V was clipped by 4 bases and J by 6 bases; unmatched bases: 6. Germline V CDR1 and CDR2: SGHTA, FQGNSA. The CDR3 contains 15 residues. Written as DNA, the CDR3 is TGTGCCAGCAGCTCCGTACAGGGGGCTTATGAAAAACTGTTTTTT. It yields the protein CASSSVQGAYEKLFF.

The V gene is TRBV5-1, the J gene TRBJ2-1; 11 bases match TRBD2. The CDR3 is 16 amino acids. Germline V gene data show CDR1 as SGHRS and CDR2 as YFSETQ. V gave up 2 bases and J gave up 7 bases; unmatched junction bases: 8. The CDR3 region is CASSFQLAGVSNEQFF. CDR3 nucleotides: TGCGCCAGCAGCTTCCAACTAGCGGGGGTCTCTAATGAGCAGTTCTTC.

This chain links TRBV28 with TRBJ1-2; 12 positions agree with TRBD1. Germline CDR1 is MDHEN and CDR2 is SYDVKM. The CDR3 has 15 residues. CDR3 loop: CAHDTRDRGRGGYTF. The CDR3 DNA reads as TGTGCGCACGATACGAGGGACAGGGGGCGAGGGGGCTACACCTTC.

The CDR3 loop reads CASSYGSGGGTEAFF. As DNA, the CDR3 is TGTGCCAGCAGTTACGGGTCAGGGGGCGGAACTGAAGCTTTCTTT. The rearrangement links TRBV6-2 or TRBV6-3 to TRBJ1-1; 8 bases fit TRBD1. Looked up from germline, CDR1 is MNHEY and CDR2 is SVGEGT. With V trimmed by 2 bases and J by 5 bases, 7 bases remained unmatched. This CDR3 comprises 15 residues.

The chain couples TRBV28 to TRBJ2-2; 7 bases align to TRBD2. CDR1 is MDHEN and CDR2 is SYDVKM in the germline V gene. Trimming took 6 bases from V and 0 from J; bases not matched to a gene: 7. This CDR3 is 16 amino acids long. CDR3 DNA: TGTGCCAGCAGCCCCGGGGGGAGGGCGAACACCGGGGAGCTGTTTTTT. It codes for CASSPGGRANTGELFF.

The chain employs TRBV5-4 and TRBJ2-5, with 11 nucleotides matching TRBD2. Unmatched junction bases numbered 3, after V lost 3 bases and J lost 2 bases. Germline V gene data show CDR1 as SGHNT and CDR2 as YYREEE (reference sequence). The CDR3 length is 15 residues. CDR3 loop: CASSSRTSGQETQYF. For the CDR3, the DNA is TGTGCCAGCAGCTCAAGGACTAGCGGGCAAGAGACCCAGTACTTC.

This chain joins TRBV12-3 or TRBV12-4 and TRBJ1-1, with a weak D call TRBD1 (5 bases). V was clipped by 6 bases and J by 1 base, with 9 bases between them. The CDR3 loop spans 13 amino acids. CDR3: CASRFRENTEAFF. The CDR3 region has the DNA TGTGCCAGCAGGTTCAGGGAGAACACTGAAGCTTTCTTT.

The rearrangement uses TRBV10-3 and TRBJ1-2; D remains unclear. This CDR3 spans 17 amino acids. With 0 bases removed from V and 4 bases from J, the gap between germline ends came to 18 bases. Germline assignment: CDR1 ENHRY and CDR2 SYGVKD. The CDR3 DNA reads TGTGCCATCAGTGAGTCGCTATCCCCGGGTATCGGCTATGGCTACACCTTC. It codes for CAISESLSPGIGYGYTF.

The genes are TRBV5-6 and TRBJ1-2, with 11 bases lining up with TRBD1. Germline CDR1 and CDR2: SGHDT and YYEEEE. V gave up 1 base and J gave up 2 bases; unmatched junction bases: 13. The CDR3 extends over 19 amino acids. CDR3 nucleotide sequence: TGTGCCAGCAGCTTGCTCCGACTGGACAGGGGGCACAGGAACTATGGCTACACCTTC. Translated: CASSLLRLDRGHRNYGYTF.

This clone was counted only a few times. V usage is TRBV7-8 and J usage is TRBJ1-1; 8 positions match TRBD1. The CDR3 has 16 residues. Trimming took 6 bases from V and 1 from J; bases not matched to a gene: 10. Germline lookup yields CDR1 SGHVS and CDR2 FQNEAQ. The CDR3 is CASRRQGAVGNTEAFF. As DNA, the CDR3 is TGTGCCAGCAGACGCCAGGGGGCCGTGGGGAACACTGAAGCTTTCTTT.

This clone was found a few times. Other DNA sequences in this specimen translate into the identical CDR3. The chain joins TRBV5-4 to TRBJ1-4, with TRBD1 matching 7 bases. Germline V gene lookup returns CDR1 SGHNT and CDR2 YYREEE (reference sequence). Trimming took 0 bases from V and 8 from J; bases not matched to a gene: 4. The CDR3 extends over 14 amino acids. In DNA, the CDR3 is TGTGCCAGCAGCTTGGACAGGGGTCGAGAAAAACTGTTTTTT. It is translated as CASSLDRGREKLFF.

The rearrangement uses TRBV5-1 and TRBJ2-5; TRBD2 agrees at 9 bases. The length of the CDR3 is 15 residues. Trimming at V came to 1 base and at J to 1 base, leaving 2 bases not matched to a gene. Germline lookup yields CDR1 SGHRS and CDR2 YFSETQ. The CDR3 coding sequence is TGCGCCAGCAGCTTGCCTAGCGGGGTCCAAGAGACCCAGTACTTC. Amino acid sequence: CASSLPSGVQETQYF.

The CDR3 sequence: CAVGLAYGYTF. CDR3 DNA sequence: TGTGCCGTCGGACTCGCGTATGGCTACACCTTC. The chain recombines TRBV28 with TRBJ1-2; unclear D gene. In germline, CDR1 is MDHEN, CDR2 SYDVKM. The CDR3 runs 11 residues. The ends were cut back, 11 bases at V and 5 bases at J, with 12 bases in the middle.

This clone was found once. The genes are TRBV10-2 and TRBJ2-1; 13 bases are a match to TRBD2. With 0 bases clipped from V and 10 bases from J, the junction kept 3 bases outside the gene matches. The CDR3 extends over 15 amino acids. Germline V CDR1 and CDR2: WSHSY, SAAADI. DNA of the CDR3: TGCGCCAGCAGTGAGTCGGGACTAGCGGGACCGGAGCAGTTCTTC. This gives the protein CASSESGLAGPEQFF.

The genes are TRBV5-4 and TRBJ1-1; no definite D call. The germline CDR1 and CDR2 sequences are SGHNT and YYREEE (reference sequence). This CDR3 is 14 amino acids long. Trimming shortened V by 1 base and J by 0 bases, and 7 bases separated the two germline ends. The CDR3 DNA sequence: TGTGCCAGCAGCTTGCTCCCAGTGAACACTGAAGCTTTCTTT. Translation: CASSLLPVNTEAFF. Based on the CDR3 plus reference TRBV5-4 and TRBJ1-1, the full variable domain is ETGVTQSPTHLIKTRGQQVTLRCSSQSGHNTVSWYQQALGQGPQFIFQYYREEENGRGNFPPRFSGLQFPNYSSELNVNALELDDSALYLCASSLLPVNTEAFFGQGTRLTVV.

The chain has TRBV7-2 and TRBJ1-2; 7 bases match TRBD1. V was pared by 5 bases and J by 6 bases, with 6 bases of the junction left unmatched. In germline, CDR1 is SGHTA, CDR2 FQGNSA. The CDR3 is made up of 13 amino acids. The CDR3 nucleotides read TGTGCCAGCAGCGCCACAGGGGCGCATGGCTACACCTTC. The encoded protein is CASSATGAHGYTF.

Written as DNA, the CDR3 is TGTGCCAGCAGCTTAGCTCTGTGGCAGGGGGACTATGGCTACACCTTC. Translation: CASSLALWQGDYGYTF. The chain couples TRBV7-2 to TRBJ1-2, with TRBD1 matching 7 bases. The CDR3 runs 16 residues. Per germline, CDR1 SGHTA and CDR2 FQGNSA. Trimming removed 0 bases from V and 3 bases from J; junction bases left unmatched: 7.